This TCR beta chain is from a study of blood T cell repertoires in COVID-19 (dated by TCRdb to the early 2020s). In terms of the full investigation: The collaborator samples originated in the United States, Italy and Spain and spanned the acute and convalescent phases of COVID-19. The sample metadata nearly always contained a de-identified subject ID, COVID-19 status, age in years and sex. The repertoires were released in a freely available public database intended as a resource for research on the immune response to SARS-CoV-2. Samples were obtained from the ongoing ImmuneRACE study (first 160 participants) and from over 1,000 subjects provided by 6 global collaborators. HLA class I and class II types, where available, came from metadata supplied by the sample provider rather than from assay-based typing. The prospective study material was composed of cDNA or gDNA derived from T cells, B-cell-depleted T cells, or PBMCs. Deeply sampled blood TCRbeta repertoires from subjects exposed to, actively infected with, or recovered from COVID-19 were included in the dataset.

According to the germline V gene, CDR1 reads KGHSH and CDR2 reads LQKENI. From cysteine to phenylalanine, the CDR3 is 17 amino acids long. The CDR3 DNA has 51 bases and is translated from base 1. V and J are trimmed by 4 bases and 0 bases, and the gene matches miss 10 bases of the junction. With regard to this clone: The antigen it binds to is not known. One base away there is no much larger clone; base qualities are not given.

The immunoSEQ Assay, a bias-controlled multiplex PCR, was used to amplify TCRbeta CDR3 regions from genomic DNA. As for how the authors treated the data: Nucleated cell counts per sample were estimated from amplification of reference gene primers within the assay. To quantify the absolute abundance of each unique TCRbeta CDR3 rearrangement, sequence reads were collapsed and filtered. Productive Simpson clonality was computed per sample as the square root of Simpson's diversity index over productive rearrangements. Entries here come from immuneACCESS through TCRdb and include only in-frame sequences with V and J called. Some clones fail to appear in such tables; in the studies checked, an unresolved V gene covers under half of the shortfall, and the cause of the remainder is unknown. V, J and clone size are those of that table, while D and trimming were read from the DNA. This sample comprises about 300,000 clones, roughly 87% of them detected only once. The top ten clones comprise 9.4% of the sample.

Whole blood was collected in K2EDTA tubes by collaborating institutions according to the institutions' own protocols. For TCRbeta analysis, collaborators shipped samples as frozen whole blood, isolated PBMCs, or DNA extracted from either of those sample types. On the study overall, not on this receptor specifically: Clinical and demographic metadata were provided uncurated, with the amount varying by source and participant.

This clonotype was obtained from a man in his late teens or twenties with active or convalescent COVID-19. Sequencing used peripheral blood. This receptor chain uses TRBV18 and TRBJ1-1; TRBD1 agrees with 8 junctional bases. The encoded CDR3 is CASSRSTGGILNTEAFF. The DNA sequence reads TGTGCCAGCTCACGAAGTACAGGGGGGATACTGAACACTGAAGCTTTCTTT.